A few counts support the clone carrying this T cell receptor (beta chain). This CDR3 is 10 amino acids long. The germline V and J ends were trimmed by 8 bases and 7 bases, with 8 bases remaining between them. Germline CDR1 is LNHDA and CDR2 is SQIVND (reference sequence). Using a J-beta primer mix together with a sample-barcoded 5' primer, a second PCR was run for roughly 6 to 12 cycles. Each single sample gave us at least 2.5 million CDR3-containing paired-end reads. One entry per CDR3 protein results from TCRdb running MiXCR on the 5' RACE reads. The profile shows over a million distinct CDR3 sequences, under 30% of them singletons. This sample was included in a study of blood T cells in healthy people across ages. On the study more broadly: Per every two T cells, about one barcoded beta molecule was captured by template switching.

This sample was shared with a second study, whose subject was T cells of mothers and their children.

The sequenced material came from blood. The rearrangement joins TRBV19 to TRBJ1-1; D is perhaps TRBD1 (5 bases). The clonotype comes from a girl aged 2 to 10 in good health. The CDR3 protein is CASAGIEAFF. CDR3 nucleotides: TGTGCCAGTGCAGGGATTGAAGCTTTCTTT.